This TCR beta chain appears in the sequencing data of a study of prognosis after radiotherapy for stage I lung cancer. From genomic DNA, TCR beta CDR3 was amplified by two-round multiplex PCR. Round-one PCR had primers specific to each TRBV and TRBJ gene. Via MiXCR, TCRdb re-called the multiplex PCR reads, giving one row per CDR3 protein. Found here are some 25,000 distinct CDR3 sequences, 36% of them singletons; the top ten hold 62%. This clonotype has at least ten counts. This CDR3 region has 16 residues. The germline gives CDR1 MNHNS, CDR2 SASEGT. Deletions cut 5 bases from V and 0 bases from J, with 17 bases between.

Sequenced material: PBMCs, taken before or after stereotactic body radiation therapy (not recorded which). This chain connects TRBV6-1 to TRBJ2-7; no firm D call. The sequence was obtained from a donor aged 50 or older with non-small cell lung cancer. The CDR3 spells CASSYTSLLTSYEQYF. CDR3 DNA: TGTGCCAGCAGTTACACGTCCTTACTGACCTCCTACGAGCAGTACTTC.